Detailed here is one T cell receptor beta chain. The antigen is unknown. The data stem from a study of Ad26.COV2.S vaccination and SARS-CoV-2 variants. V shed 0 bases and J shed 0 bases, with 7 bases lying between them. Germline V lookup: CDR1 LNHNV, CDR2 YYDKDF (reference sequence). The CDR3 spans 15 residues. Noted treatment: some 19 received Ad26.COV2.S at low or high dose, single or two shots; roughly five received placebo; per-sample allocation not given. Samples were taken on day 63 after the first vaccine or placebo injection. Whole-study results and caveats: TCR breadth and depth analyses may have underestimated total T cell responses. Vaccine and placebo recipients had similar non-spike TCR breadth.

TCRdb's table, derived via immunoSEQ multiplex PCR, lists solely in-frame clones and lacks some. The sample has a few hundred thousand clones, 80% to 90% seen once. J is TRBJ2-3 and V is TRBV15; no definite D call. Material: peripheral blood, obtained in a trial of Ad26.COV2.S vaccine versus placebo. This sequence originates from a person aged 18-65 years who received the Ad26.COV2.S COVID-19 vaccine or a placebo. CDR3 loop: CATSRDPDSTDTQYF. CDR3 nucleotides: TGTGCCACCAGCAGAGATCCGGATAGCACAGATACGCAGTATTTT.